This TCR beta chain was obtained from a study of blood T cell repertoires in COVID-19 (TCRdb year 2020). For the wider study: Collaborator samples came from the United States, Italy and Spain and covered acute and convalescent phases of COVID-19. Deeply sampled blood TCRbeta repertoires from subjects exposed to, actively infected with, or recovered from COVID-19 were included in the dataset. Where available, HLA class I and class II types were obtained from metadata supplied by the sample provider rather than from assay-based typing. Sample metadata almost always included a de-identified subject ID, COVID-19 status, age in years and sex. The repertoires were made available in a free public database intended to serve as a resource for research on the immune response to SARS-CoV-2. The material from the prospective study consisted of cDNA or gDNA derived from T cells, B-cell-depleted T cells, or PBMCs. Samples came from the ongoing ImmuneRACE study (first 160 participants) plus 1,254 subjects from 6 global collaborators.

A word on this clone: The antigen it binds to is not known. Base qualities are not provided; no much larger clone lies one nucleotide away.

General study outcomes and caveats: The amount of clinical and demographic metadata varied by source and participant and was provided uncurated.

Each collaborating institution followed its own protocols to collect whole blood in K2EDTA tubes. For TCRbeta analysis, collaborators shipped samples in one of three forms: frozen whole blood, isolated PBMCs, or DNA extracted from either of those sample types. TCRbeta CDR3 regions were amplified from genomic DNA by means of the immunoSEQ Assay, a bias-controlled multiplex PCR. The paper's processing steps were these. The number of nucleated cells in each sample was estimated by amplification of reference gene primers within the assay. To quantify the absolute abundance of each unique TCRbeta CDR3 rearrangement, sequence reads were collapsed and filtered. For each sample, productive Simpson clonality was calculated as the square root of Simpson's diversity index across productive rearrangements. What TCRdb holds here is the immuneACCESS table cut down to in-frame rearrangements. Part of the clones is not present; checked against another copy, under half of the missing clones reflect an unresolved V gene, and the others are unexplained. The DNA was the basis for D and trimming; V, J and clone size are from that table. The sample table records about 110,000 clones; roughly 80% of these occur just once. The top ten clones comprise about 4.1% of the sample.

The specimen sequenced was peripheral blood. This TCR was recovered from a human donor in a cohort sampled during active or convalescent COVID-19.

The CDR3 is CASSRTGATYNEQFF. The DNA sequence is as follows: TGTGCCAGCAGCCGCACAGGGGCCACCTACAATGAGCAGTTCTTC. The sequence is built from TRBV6-5 and TRBJ2-1, and TRBD1 aligns with 7 junction nucleotides. Taken from cysteine to phenylalanine, the CDR3 has 15 residues. Only the CDR3 portion is preserved as DNA: 45 bases, with reading frame beginning at the first base. V is pruned by 6 bases and J by 2 bases, leaving 7 bases of the junction without a gene match. The CDR1 and CDR2 encoded by the germline V gene are MNHEY and SVGAGI.